The rows below give T cell receptor beta chains drawn from one sample of a study of CD8 T cells in ankylosing spondylitis. TCRdb fed the 5' RACE reads into MiXCR, producing one record per CDR3 protein. Of around 490,000 distinct CDR3 sequences detected, about 5% appear once; the ten largest clones hold under 4.5%. Sequenced: blood, either unsorted or a sorted T cell fraction (not recorded which). The receptors here all came from a male donor with ankylosing spondylitis. The CDR3 runs from the conserved cysteine through the conserved F or W. D genes are given only for firm matches. A row's size may be missing; if present it is once, few, many or a size class.

size: few
D: .
V: TRBV14
J: TRBJ2-1
DNA: TGTGCCAGCAGCCAACTGGGGTTTCCCTCCTACAATGAGCAGTTCTTC
CDR3: CASSQLGFPSYNEQFF

size: .
D: .
V: TRBV5-1
J: TRBJ2-5
DNA: TGCGCCAGCAGCTTGGAGGGGGGTCCGGATCTAAAAGAGACCCAGTACTTC
CDR3: CASSLEGGPDLKETQYF

size: many
D: .
V: TRBV9
J: TRBJ2-1
DNA: TGTGCCAGCAGCGTTCACCGGGACAATCAGTTCTTC
CDR3: CASSVHRDNQFF

size: many
D: .
V: TRBV6-2/TRBV6-3
J: TRBJ1-4
DNA: TGTGCCAGCAGTGCCGAGGGGAGCCCGGTTCGGGAAAAACTGTTTTTT
CDR3: CASSAEGSPVREKLFF

size: .
D: .
V: TRBV20-1
J: TRBJ2-1
DNA: TGCAGTGTCTGGGCAGGCTCCTACAATGAGCAGTTCTTC
CDR3: CSVWAGSYNEQFF

size: .
D: TRBD1
V: TRBV10-1
J: TRBJ2-3
DNA: TGCGCCAGGAGGATAGGGACAGATCTTATAAATACGCAGTATTTT
CDR3: CARRIGTDLINTQYF

size: many
D: TRBD2
V: TRBV10-3
J: TRBJ2-3
DNA: TGTGCCACCAGCGGGGGGGCAACAGATACGCAGTATTTT
CDR3: CATSGGATDTQYF

size: many
D: TRBD2
V: TRBV5-1
J: TRBJ2-7
DNA: TGCGCCAGCTCCTCATCAGCGGGAAGGGTCTACGAGCAGTACTTC
CDR3: CASSSSAGRVYEQYF

size: few
D: TRBD1
V: TRBV29-1
J: TRBJ2-5
DNA: TGCAGCGTTGAAGGAGGAGGGACAGGGCCTCTGGCCCAGTACTTC
CDR3: CSVEGGGTGPLAQYF

size: many
D: .
V: TRBV6-1
J: TRBJ1-1
DNA: TGTGCCAGCAGTGAAAGGGGTTGGGGCACTGAAGCTTTCTTT
CDR3: CASSERGWGTEAFF

size: many
D: .
V: TRBV5-1
J: TRBJ2-7
DNA: TGCGCCAGCAGCTTGGCCGACTTCAGAGGATCCTACGAGCAGTACTTC
CDR3: CASSLADFRGSYEQYF

size: many
D: .
V: TRBV10-3
J: TRBJ2-7
DNA: TGTGCCATCAGTGAGTTTAAGGATCCCTACGAGCAGTACTTC
CDR3: CAISEFKDPYEQYF

size: .
D: .
V: TRBV27
J: TRBJ1-1
DNA: TGTGCCAGCAGTCAAGACATCAGGTGGACTGAAGCTTTCTTT
CDR3: CASSQDIRWTEAFF

size: many
D: TRBD1
V: TRBV29-1
J: TRBJ2-1
DNA: TGCAGCGTTGACCGACAGGGAGCGAATGAGCAGTTCTTC
CDR3: CSVDRQGANEQFF

size: many
D: .
V: TRBV24-1
J: TRBJ2-1
DNA: TGTGCCACCAGTGATGGCAGGGGAGGGTCCTACAATGAGCAGTTCTTC
CDR3: CATSDGRGGSYNEQFF

size: many
D: .
V: TRBV7-9
J: TRBJ2-2
DNA: TGTGCCAGCAGCTTAGCGTTCGGGACCGGGGAGCTGTTTTTT
CDR3: CASSLAFGTGELFF